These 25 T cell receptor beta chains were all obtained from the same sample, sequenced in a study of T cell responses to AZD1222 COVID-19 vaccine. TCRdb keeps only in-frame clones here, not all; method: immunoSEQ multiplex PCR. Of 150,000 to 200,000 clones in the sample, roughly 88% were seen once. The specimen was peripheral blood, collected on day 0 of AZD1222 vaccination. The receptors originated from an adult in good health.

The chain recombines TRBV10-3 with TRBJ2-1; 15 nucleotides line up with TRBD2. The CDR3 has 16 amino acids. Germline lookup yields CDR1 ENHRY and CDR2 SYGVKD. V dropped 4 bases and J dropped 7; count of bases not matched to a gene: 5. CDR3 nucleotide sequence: TGTGCCATCAGTGGCGGGACTAGCGGGGGGTCTAATGAGCAGTTCTTC. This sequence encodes CAISGGTSGGSNEQFF.

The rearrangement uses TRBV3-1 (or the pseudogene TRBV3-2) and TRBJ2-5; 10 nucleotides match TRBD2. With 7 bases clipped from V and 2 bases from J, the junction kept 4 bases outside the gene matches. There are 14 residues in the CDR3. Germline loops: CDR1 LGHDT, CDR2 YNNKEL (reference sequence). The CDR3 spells CASTLAGVQETQYF. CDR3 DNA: TGTGCCAGCACCCTAGCGGGAGTACAAGAGACCCAGTACTTC.

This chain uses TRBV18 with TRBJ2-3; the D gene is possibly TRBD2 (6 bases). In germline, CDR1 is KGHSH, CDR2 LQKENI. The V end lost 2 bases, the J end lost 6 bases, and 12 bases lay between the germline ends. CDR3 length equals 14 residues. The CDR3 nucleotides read TGTGCCAGCTCACCAACGGGAGTTGGCGATACGCAGTATTTT. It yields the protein CASSPTGVGDTQYF.

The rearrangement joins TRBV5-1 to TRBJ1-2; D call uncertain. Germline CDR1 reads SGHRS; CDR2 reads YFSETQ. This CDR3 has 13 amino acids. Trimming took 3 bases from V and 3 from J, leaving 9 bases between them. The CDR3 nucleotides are TGCGCCAGCAGCTCGCGGGATTACTATGGCTACACCTTC. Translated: CASSSRDYYGYTF.

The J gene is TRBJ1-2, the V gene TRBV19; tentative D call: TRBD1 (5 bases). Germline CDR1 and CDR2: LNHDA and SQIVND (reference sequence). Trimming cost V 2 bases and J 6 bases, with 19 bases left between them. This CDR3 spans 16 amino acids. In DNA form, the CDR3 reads TGTGCCAGTAGTATACCTTTGGGCCATCCGGGGGATGGCTACACCTTC. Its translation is CASSIPLGHPGDGYTF.

CDR3 DNA sequence: TGTGCCAGCAGCCCCGGACTAGCGGGAGATCGTGGGACCCAGTACTTC. It specifies CASSPGLAGDRGTQYF. The chain couples TRBV5-4 to TRBJ2-5, with 13 nucleotides matching TRBD2. In germline, CDR1 is SGHNT, CDR2 YYREEE (reference sequence). Unmatched junction bases numbered 10, after V lost 4 bases and J lost 7 bases. This CDR3 region has 16 residues.

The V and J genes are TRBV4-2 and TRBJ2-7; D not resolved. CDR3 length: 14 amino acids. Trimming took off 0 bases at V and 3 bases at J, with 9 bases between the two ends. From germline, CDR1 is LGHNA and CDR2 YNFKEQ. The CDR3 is CASSQDYRSYEQYF. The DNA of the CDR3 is TGTGCCAGCAGCCAAGATTACCGGAGCTACGAGCAGTACTTC.

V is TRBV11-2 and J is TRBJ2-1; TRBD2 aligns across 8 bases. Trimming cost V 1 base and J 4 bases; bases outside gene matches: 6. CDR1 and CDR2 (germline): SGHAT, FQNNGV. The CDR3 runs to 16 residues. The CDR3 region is CASSLGGSGGYNEQFF. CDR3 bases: TGTGCCAGCAGCTTAGGTGGCTCGGGGGGGTACAATGAGCAGTTCTTC.

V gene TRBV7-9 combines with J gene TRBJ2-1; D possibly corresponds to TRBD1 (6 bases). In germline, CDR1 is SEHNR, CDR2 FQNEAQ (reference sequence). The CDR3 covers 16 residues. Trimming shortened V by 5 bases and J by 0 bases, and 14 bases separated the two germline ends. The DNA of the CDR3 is TGTGCCAGCAGCAACCGGGACACAAGCTCCTACAATGAGCAGTTCTTC. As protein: CASSNRDTSSYNEQFF.

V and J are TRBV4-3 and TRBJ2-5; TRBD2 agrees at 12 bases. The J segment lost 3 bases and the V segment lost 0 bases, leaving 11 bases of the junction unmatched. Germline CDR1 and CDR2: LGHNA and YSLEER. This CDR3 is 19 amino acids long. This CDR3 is CASSQDRRTSGVGEETQYF. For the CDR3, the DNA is TGCGCCAGCAGCCAAGATCGGCGGACTAGCGGGGTGGGGGAAGAGACCCAGTACTTC.

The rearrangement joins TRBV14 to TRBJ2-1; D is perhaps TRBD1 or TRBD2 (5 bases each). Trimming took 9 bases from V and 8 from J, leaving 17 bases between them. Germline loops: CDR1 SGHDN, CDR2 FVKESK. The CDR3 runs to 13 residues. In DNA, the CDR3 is TGTGCCAGTGAGGGTTTATCGGGGCATGAGCAGTTCTTC. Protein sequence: CASEGLSGHEQFF. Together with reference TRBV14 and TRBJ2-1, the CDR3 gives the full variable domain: EAGVTQFPSHSVIEKGQTVTLRCDPISGHDNLYWYRRVMGKEIKFLLHFVKESKQDESGMPNNRFLAERTGGTYSTLKVQPAELEDSGVYFCASEGLSGHEQFFGPGTRLTVL.

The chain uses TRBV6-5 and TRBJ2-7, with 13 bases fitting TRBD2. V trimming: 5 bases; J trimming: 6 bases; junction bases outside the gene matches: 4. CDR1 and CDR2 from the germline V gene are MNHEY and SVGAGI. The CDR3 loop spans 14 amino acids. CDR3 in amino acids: CASSLTSGRSEQYF. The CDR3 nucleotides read TGTGCCAGCAGTCTGACTAGCGGGAGGTCCGAGCAGTACTTC.

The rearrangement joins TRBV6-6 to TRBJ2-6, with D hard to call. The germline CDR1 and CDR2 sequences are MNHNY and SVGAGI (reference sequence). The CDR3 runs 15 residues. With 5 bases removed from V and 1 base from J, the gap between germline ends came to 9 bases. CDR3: CASSTAESGANVLTF. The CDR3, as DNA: TGTGCCAGCAGTACCGCTGAGTCTGGGGCCAACGTCCTGACTTTC.

The CDR3 bases are TGTGCCAGCAGCGATCAGACAGGGGGCGGAGATACGCAGTATTTT. Residues: CASSDQTGGGDTQYF. The chain is built from TRBV6-5 and TRBJ2-3; 10 nucleotides match TRBD1. There are 15 residues in the CDR3. The germline gives CDR1 MNHEY, CDR2 SVGAGI. Trimming cost V 6 bases and J 5 bases; bases outside gene matches: 8.

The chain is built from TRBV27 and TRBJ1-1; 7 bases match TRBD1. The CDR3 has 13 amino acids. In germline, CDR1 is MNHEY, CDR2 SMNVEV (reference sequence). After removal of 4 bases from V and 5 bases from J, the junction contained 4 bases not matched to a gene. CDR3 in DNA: TGTGCCAGCAGTTCGCCGACAGGGACTGAAGCTTTCTTT. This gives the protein CASSSPTGTEAFF.

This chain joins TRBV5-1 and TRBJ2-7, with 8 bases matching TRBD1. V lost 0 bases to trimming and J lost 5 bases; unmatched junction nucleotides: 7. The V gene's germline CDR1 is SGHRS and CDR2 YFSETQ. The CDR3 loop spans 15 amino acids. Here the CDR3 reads CASSLGGQGSHEQYF. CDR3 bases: TGCGCCAGCAGCTTGGGCGGACAGGGAAGCCACGAGCAGTACTTC.

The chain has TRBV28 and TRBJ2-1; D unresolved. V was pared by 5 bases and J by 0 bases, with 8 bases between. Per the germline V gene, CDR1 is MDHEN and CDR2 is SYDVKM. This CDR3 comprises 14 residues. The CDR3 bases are TGTGCCAGCAGTCCCCCTGGCTCCTACAATGAGCAGTTCTTC. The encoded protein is CASSPPGSYNEQFF.

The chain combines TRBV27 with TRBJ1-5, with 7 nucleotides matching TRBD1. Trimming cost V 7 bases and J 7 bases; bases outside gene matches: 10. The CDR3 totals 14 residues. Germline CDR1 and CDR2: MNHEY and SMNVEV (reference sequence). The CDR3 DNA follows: TGTGCCAGCAACCGGGTCCCAGGGGGGCAGCCCCAGCATTTT. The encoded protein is CASNRVPGGQPQHF.

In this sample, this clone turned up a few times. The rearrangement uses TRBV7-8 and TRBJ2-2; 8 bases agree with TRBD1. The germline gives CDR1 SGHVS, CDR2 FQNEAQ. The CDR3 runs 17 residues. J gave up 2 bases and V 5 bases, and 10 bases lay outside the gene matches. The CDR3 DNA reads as TGTGCCAGCAGCCCCCTTCCGGACAGGGCTAACACCGGGGAGCTGTTTTTT. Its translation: CASSPLPDRANTGELFF.

This CDR3 reads CASSDRSSGNTIYF. The DNA for the CDR3 is TGTGCCAGCTCGGACAGGAGCTCTGGAAACACCATATATTTT. The gene calls are TRBV18 and TRBJ1-3; 7 positions agree with TRBD1. CDR3 length: 14 residues. Losses at the gene ends were 6 bases for V and 0 bases for J; bases not matched to a gene: 2. Germline loops: CDR1 KGHSH, CDR2 LQKENI.

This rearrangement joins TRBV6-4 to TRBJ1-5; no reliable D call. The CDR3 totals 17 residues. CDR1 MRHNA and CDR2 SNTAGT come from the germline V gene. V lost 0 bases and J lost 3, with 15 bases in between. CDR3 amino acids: CASSDSIRRGINQPQHF. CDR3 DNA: TGTGCCAGCAGTGACTCCATACGTCGGGGTATCAATCAGCCCCAGCATTTT.

The CDR3 DNA reads as TGTGCCAGCAGTTATGATCTGGGGGATCAGCCCCAGCATTTT. Protein sequence: CASSYDLGDQPQHF. The V and J genes are TRBV6-6 and TRBJ1-5; tentatively, D is TRBD1 (5 bases). Germline CDR1 is MNHNY and CDR2 is SVGAGI (reference sequence). V gave up 3 bases and J gave up 5 bases, with 11 bases separating them. The CDR3 totals 14 residues.

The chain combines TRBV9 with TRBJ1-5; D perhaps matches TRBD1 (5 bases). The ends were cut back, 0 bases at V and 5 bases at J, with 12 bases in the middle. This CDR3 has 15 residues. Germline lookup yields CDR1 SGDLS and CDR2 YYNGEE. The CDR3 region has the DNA TGTGCCAGCAGCGTAGGTCTGGGGGGGGATCAGCCCCAGCATTTT. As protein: CASSVGLGGDQPQHF.

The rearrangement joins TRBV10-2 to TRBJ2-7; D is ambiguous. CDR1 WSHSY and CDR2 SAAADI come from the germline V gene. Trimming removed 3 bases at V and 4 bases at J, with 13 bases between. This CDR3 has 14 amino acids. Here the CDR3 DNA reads TGCGCCAGCAGTGAAGGGCAAACGAGGTACGAGCAGTACTTC. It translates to CASSEGQTRYEQYF.

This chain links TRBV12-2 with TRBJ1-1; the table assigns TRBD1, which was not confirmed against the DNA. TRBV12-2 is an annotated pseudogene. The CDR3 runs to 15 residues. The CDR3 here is CASRPTGTENTEAFF. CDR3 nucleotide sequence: TGTGCAAGTCGCCCAACAGGGACAGAGAACACTGAAGCTTTCTTT.